This T cell receptor beta chain was sequenced in a study of T-cell memory formation after mild COVID-19. Study in general: TCR clusters were mostly confined to one donor each. Study observations and caveats: Whether day 37 second-wave clones are SARS-CoV-2-specific was not confirmed. Cross-reactive memory apparently joined, as some responding clones appeared in pre-infection memory.

One entry per CDR3 protein results from TCRdb running MiXCR on the 5' RACE reads. The sample includes 580,000 or so distinct CDR3 sequences, approximately 15% of them seen just once. This clonotype was detected a few times. Its matching antigen is unknown. Sequences were obtained from PBMCs or a T cell subset sorted from them (not recorded which). This clonotype originated in an adult woman who had mild COVID-19 (a few samples of this study predate the infection). Cell type and time point are not known.

The CDR3 DNA sequence: TGTGCCAGCAGTTATAAGGGGGCTGGCACTGAAGCTTTCTTT. This codes for CASSYKGAGTEAFF. This chain uses TRBV6-5 with TRBJ1-1; 7 nucleotides line up with TRBD1. Germline V gene lookup returns CDR1 MNHEY and CDR2 SVGAGI. The V gene end was trimmed by 3 bases and the J gene end by 4 bases; junction bases not matched to a gene: 5. This CDR3 comprises 14 residues.